These 5 T cell receptor beta chains came from one sample sequenced in a study of Graves' ophthalmopathy and Graves' hyperthyroidism. Investigators amplified TCR beta CDR3 regions from RNA transcripts. Following a first-round RT-PCR that used HTBI primers, a second-round multiplex PCR was carried out. Via MiXCR, TCRdb re-called the multiplex PCR reads, giving one row per CDR3 protein. The sample contains over 150,000 distinct CDR3 sequences, 30% to 45% of which appear only once. Sequenced material: peripheral blood. The source of these receptors is a woman aged 40 to 55 with Graves' ophthalmopathy.

V gene TRBV27 combines with J gene TRBJ2-6; TRBD1 matches 8 bases. This CDR3 has 17 amino acids. Per germline, CDR1 MNHEY and CDR2 SMNVEV (reference sequence). The V segment lost 6 bases and the J segment 0 bases; nucleotides outside the gene matches: 7. The CDR3 DNA is TGTGCCAGCAGGGACAGGGTAGCCCTCTCTGGGGCCAACGTCCTGACTTTC. Its translation: CASRDRVALSGANVLTF.

This clonotype was seen only once. The V call is TRBV12-3 or TRBV12-4, the J call TRBJ1-6, with 7 bases aligning to TRBD1. This CDR3 spans 14 amino acids. The trim removed 7 bases at V and 6 bases at J, leaving 6 bases unmatched. CDR3 nucleotides: TGTGCCAGCAAGAAGACAGGGAGTAATTCACCCCTCCACTTT. The encoded protein is CASKKTGSNSPLHF.

This clonotype turned up a few times. The chain links TRBV12-3 or TRBV12-4 to TRBJ2-7; 9 bases align to TRBD1. The junction had 9 bases not matched to a gene; V was cut back by 6 bases and J by 6 bases. The CDR3 length is 14 residues. CDR3 bases: TGTGCCAGCAGCCGCTCGGGACAGGGAAGCGAGCAGTACTTC. Translated: CASSRSGQGSEQYF.

There are a few counts of this clonotype. The CDR3 reads CASSYWVSEDGTRDQPQHF. In DNA, the CDR3 is TGTGCCAGCAGTTACTGGGTGTCAGAAGACGGGACGCGAGATCAGCCCCAGCATTTT. V usage is TRBV6-2 or TRBV6-3 and J usage is TRBJ1-5; tentatively, D is TRBD1 (5 bases). This CDR3 spans 19 amino acids. V was shortened by 1 base and J by 5 bases, with 24 bases between the two germline ends. Per germline, CDR1 MNHEY and CDR2 SVGEGT.

At least ten counts were recorded for this clonotype. The V gene is TRBV7-2, the J gene TRBJ1-1; TRBD1 matches at 8 bases. The V gene end was trimmed by 5 bases and the J gene end by 1 base; junction bases not matched to a gene: 3. Germline V lookup: CDR1 SGHTA, CDR2 FQGNSA. The CDR3 contains 14 residues. CDR3 sequence (DNA): TGTGCCAGCAGCAGCGACAGGGGGAACACTGAAGCTTTCTTT. This translates into CASSSDRGNTEAFF.